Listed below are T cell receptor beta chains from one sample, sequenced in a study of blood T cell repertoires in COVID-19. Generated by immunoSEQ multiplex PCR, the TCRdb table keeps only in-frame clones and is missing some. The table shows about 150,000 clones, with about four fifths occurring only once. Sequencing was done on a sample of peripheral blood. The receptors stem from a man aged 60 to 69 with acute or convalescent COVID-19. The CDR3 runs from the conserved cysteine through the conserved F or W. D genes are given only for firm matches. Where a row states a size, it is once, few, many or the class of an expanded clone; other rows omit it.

DNA: TGTGCCACCAGCAGAGATCAGGGAGGAGAGACCCAGTACTTC; CDR3: CATSRDQGGETQYF; size: NA; J: TRBJ2-5; V: TRBV15; D: NA
DNA: TGCGCCAGCAGCCCCAGGGGCAGGGGGGAAGAGCAGTACTTC; CDR3: CASSPRGRGEEQYF; size: NA; J: TRBJ2-7; V: TRBV4-1; D: NA
DNA: TGTGCCAGCAGTGACGAACAGGTCTCTGGAAACACCATATATTTT; CDR3: CASSDEQVSGNTIYF; size: NA; J: TRBJ1-3; V: TRBV6-4; D: NA
DNA: TGTGCCAGAGGGACAGGCAATTCACCCCTCCACTTT; CDR3: CARGTGNSPLHF; size: NA; J: TRBJ1-6; V: TRBV9; D: TRBD1
DNA: TGTGCCAGCAGCCCTCGGACAGGTTTTGGCTACACCTTC; CDR3: CASSPRTGFGYTF; size: once; J: TRBJ1-2; V: TRBV6-2/TRBV6-3; D: TRBD1
DNA: TGTGCCAGCAGTTACCGGACTAGCGGAACCTCTAACACCGGGGAGCTGTTTTTT; CDR3: CASSYRTSGTSNTGELFF; size: NA; J: TRBJ2-2; V: TRBV5-6; D: TRBD2
DNA: TGTGCCAGTAGTACCGACAGGGGTAGCAATCAGCCCCAGCATTTT; CDR3: CASSTDRGSNQPQHF; size: NA; J: TRBJ1-5; V: TRBV19; D: TRBD1
DNA: TGTGCCAGCATGAGGGGGTACGAGCAGTACTTC; CDR3: CASMRGYEQYF; size: NA; J: TRBJ2-7; V: TRBV25-1; D: NA
DNA: TGCGCCAGCAGTGAATGGACCGACAGGGACAATGAGCAGTTCTTC; CDR3: CASSEWTDRDNEQFF; size: NA; J: TRBJ2-1; V: TRBV10-2; D: TRBD1
DNA: TGTGCCAGCAGTTACTCGCAGAGGGCGAATGAGCAGTTCTTC; CDR3: CASSYSQRANEQFF; size: NA; J: TRBJ2-1; V: TRBV6-5; D: NA
DNA: TGCGCCAGCAGCCCAACCGGGACTAGCGGCGCTGATACGCAGTATTTT; CDR3: CASSPTGTSGADTQYF; size: NA; J: TRBJ2-3; V: TRBV4-3; D: TRBD2
DNA: TGTGCCAGCAGCTTTATAGGGGTTGACACTGAAGCTTTCTTT; CDR3: CASSFIGVDTEAFF; size: NA; J: TRBJ1-1; V: TRBV5-6; D: NA
DNA: TGTGCCAGCAGCAGACAGGCGCTTTGGGAGCAGTTCTTC; CDR3: CASSRQALWEQFF; size: NA; J: TRBJ2-1; V: TRBV7-6; D: NA
DNA: TGTGCTGGGGGACTCTGGGGTAATTCACCCCTCCACTTT; CDR3: CAGGLWGNSPLHF; size: NA; J: TRBJ1-6; V: TRBV7-9; D: NA
DNA: TGTGCCTGGACCATGGGGGACAGCCTTAATGAAAAACTGTTTTTT; CDR3: CAWTMGDSLNEKLFF; size: NA; J: TRBJ1-4; V: TRBV30; D: TRBD1
DNA: TGTGCCAGCATTTCTAGCGGGAGCACAGATACGCAGTATTTT; CDR3: CASISSGSTDTQYF; size: NA; J: TRBJ2-3; V: TRBV5-6; D: TRBD2
DNA: TGTGCCAGCACGAAATATCAGGCCACTGGGTCGGCGGGGGGGACCCAGTACTTC; CDR3: CASTKYQATGSAGGTQYF; size: NA; J: TRBJ2-5; V: TRBV5-5; D: TRBD2
DNA: TGTGCCAGTACCCCAGTTTCCTCTGGGGCCAACGTCCTGACTTTC; CDR3: CASTPVSSGANVLTF; size: NA; J: TRBJ2-6; V: TRBV19; D: NA
DNA: TGTGCCAGCGGGGAGGACGGTTTTGGGGCCAACGTCCTGACTTTC; CDR3: CASGEDGFGANVLTF; size: NA; J: TRBJ2-6; V: TRBV6-5; D: NA
DNA: TGTGCCAGCAGCGTAACAACAGGGAACCATGAGCAGTTCTTC; CDR3: CASSVTTGNHEQFF; size: NA; J: TRBJ2-1; V: TRBV9; D: NA
DNA: TGCGCCAGCGGCCAGAGCGGGGACCATGAGCAGTTCTTC; CDR3: CASGQSGDHEQFF; size: NA; J: TRBJ2-1; V: TRBV5-1; D: TRBD2
DNA: TGTGCCAGCAGGGACTCCGGGCTGGGGAACACTGAAGCTTTCTTT; CDR3: CASRDSGLGNTEAFF; size: NA; J: TRBJ1-1; V: TRBV3-1/TRBV3-2; D: NA
DNA: TGTGCCAGCAGCTTGGATCCCGGACAGGGCCAGCAGTACTTC; CDR3: CASSLDPGQGQQYF; size: NA; J: TRBJ2-7; V: TRBV7-2; D: TRBD1
DNA: TGCGCCAGCAGCCCCCGGGACAGGTACTCTGGAAACACCATATATTTT; CDR3: CASSPRDRYSGNTIYF; size: NA; J: TRBJ1-3; V: TRBV4-1; D: TRBD1
DNA: TGCGCCAGCAGGAGACTCCAGAGCTCCTACAATGAGCAGTTCTTC; CDR3: CASRRLQSSYNEQFF; size: NA; J: TRBJ2-1; V: TRBV5-1; D: NA
DNA: TGTGCCAGCAGCTTAGAGGGGACAGGGGCCGGAAACACCATATATTTT; CDR3: CASSLEGTGAGNTIYF; size: NA; J: TRBJ1-3; V: TRBV7-9; D: TRBD1
DNA: TGTGCCAGCTCAAACCGGGAGAGAAGCCGTAGCACTGAAGCTTTCTTT; CDR3: CASSNRERSRSTEAFF; size: NA; J: TRBJ1-1; V: TRBV18; D: NA
DNA: TGCAGTGCGAGTCTTTCTAGCGGGAGGGCCGGCGAGCAGTACTTC; CDR3: CSASLSSGRAGEQYF; size: once; J: TRBJ2-7; V: TRBV20-1; D: TRBD2
DNA: TGCGCCAGCAGCCGGGCCGGACAGGGGCCGAATTCACCCCTCCACTTT; CDR3: CASSRAGQGPNSPLHF; size: NA; J: TRBJ1-6; V: TRBV5-1; D: TRBD1
DNA: TGTGCCAGCTCACCACGGGCGGGGGAGAATGAGCAGTTCTTC; CDR3: CASSPRAGENEQFF; size: NA; J: TRBJ2-1; V: TRBV18; D: TRBD2
DNA: TGTGCCAGCAGCCCGGCAGGGGGGATCGGCACTGAAGCTTTCTTT; CDR3: CASSPAGGIGTEAFF; size: once; J: TRBJ1-1; V: TRBV5-6; D: TRBD1
DNA: TGCGCCAGCAGCCAAGTTTGGTTTATCTCCATACTCAATGAGCAGTTCTTC; CDR3: CASSQVWFISILNEQFF; size: NA; J: TRBJ2-1; V: TRBV4-1; D: NA
DNA: TGTGCCATCAGCCCACAGGGGAAAGGGGACAATGAGCAGTTCTTC; CDR3: CAISPQGKGDNEQFF; size: NA; J: TRBJ2-1; V: TRBV10-3; D: TRBD1
DNA: TGTGCCAGCTCTCGGGGGGGTAGTGGACCAGAGCGGACGCAGTATTTT; CDR3: CASSRGGSGPERTQYF; size: NA; J: TRBJ2-3; V: TRBV18; D: TRBD2
DNA: TGTGCCAGTAGTCGCGGACTAGCGGGTTTGTTGTACTTC; CDR3: CASSRGLAGLLYF; size: NA; J: TRBJ2-4; V: TRBV19; D: TRBD2
DNA: TGCACCAGCAGCCAAGAAGACAGGTCCTACGAGCAGTACTTC; CDR3: CTSSQEDRSYEQYF; size: NA; J: TRBJ2-7; V: TRBV1; D: NA
DNA: TGTGCCAGCTCGTCCGGGACAGAGACCACTGAAGCTTTCTTT; CDR3: CASSSGTETTEAFF; size: NA; J: TRBJ1-1; V: TRBV18; D: TRBD1
DNA: TGTGCCAGCAGTCGATCGGGACAGAATGGAAACACCATATATTTT; CDR3: CASSRSGQNGNTIYF; size: few; J: TRBJ1-3; V: TRBV6-6; D: TRBD1
DNA: TGTGCCAGCAGCACAGTTATAGCGGCCCAAGAGACCCAGTACTTC; CDR3: CASSTVIAAQETQYF; size: NA; J: TRBJ2-5; V: TRBV7-2; D: NA
DNA: TGTGCCATTTTTCCGGGACAGGGGACTGAAGCTTTCTTT; CDR3: CAIFPGQGTEAFF; size: few; J: TRBJ1-1; V: TRBV10-3; D: TRBD1